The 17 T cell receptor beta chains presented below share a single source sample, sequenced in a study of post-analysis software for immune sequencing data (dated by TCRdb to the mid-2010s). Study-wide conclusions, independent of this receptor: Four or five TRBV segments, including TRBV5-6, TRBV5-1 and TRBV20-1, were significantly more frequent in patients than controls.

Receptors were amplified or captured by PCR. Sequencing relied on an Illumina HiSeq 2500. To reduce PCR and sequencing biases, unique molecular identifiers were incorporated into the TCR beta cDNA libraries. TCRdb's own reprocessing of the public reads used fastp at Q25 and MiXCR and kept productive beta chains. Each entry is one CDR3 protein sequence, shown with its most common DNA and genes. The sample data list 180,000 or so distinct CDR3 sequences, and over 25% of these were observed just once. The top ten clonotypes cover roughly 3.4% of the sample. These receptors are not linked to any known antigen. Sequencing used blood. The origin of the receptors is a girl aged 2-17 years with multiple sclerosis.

The CDR3: CASSPNSGREEYNYGYTF. In DNA form, the CDR3 reads TGTGCCAGCAGCCCCAATTCGGGACGGGAAGAATATAACTATGGCTACACCTTC. The V and J genes are TRBV7-9 and TRBJ1-2, with D possibly being TRBD1 (5 bases). V lost 5 bases to trimming and J lost 1 base, with 23 bases between them. In germline, CDR1 is SEHNR, CDR2 FQNEAQ (reference sequence). The CDR3 has 18 residues.

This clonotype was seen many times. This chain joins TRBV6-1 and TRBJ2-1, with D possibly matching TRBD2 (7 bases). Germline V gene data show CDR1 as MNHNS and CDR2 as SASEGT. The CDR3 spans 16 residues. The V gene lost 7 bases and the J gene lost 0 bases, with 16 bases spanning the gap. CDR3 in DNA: TGTGCCAGCAAGGGGGGGCCCCTAAGCTCCTACAATGAGCAGTTCTTC. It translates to CASKGGPLSSYNEQFF.

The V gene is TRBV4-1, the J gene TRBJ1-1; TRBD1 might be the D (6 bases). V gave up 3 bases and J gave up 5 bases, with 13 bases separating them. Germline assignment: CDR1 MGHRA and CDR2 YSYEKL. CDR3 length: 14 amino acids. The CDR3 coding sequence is TGCGCCAGCAGCCACCCCCGGGGGGCTACTGAAGCTTTCTTT. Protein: CASSHPRGATEAFF.

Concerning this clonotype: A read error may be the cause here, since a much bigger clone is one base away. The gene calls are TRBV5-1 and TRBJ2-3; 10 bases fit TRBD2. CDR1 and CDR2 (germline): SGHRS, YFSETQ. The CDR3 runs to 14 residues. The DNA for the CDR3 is TGCGCCGGCAGCTTTCTAGCGGGAGTAGATACGCAGTATTTT. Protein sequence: CAGSFLAGVDTQYF. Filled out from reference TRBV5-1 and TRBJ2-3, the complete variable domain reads KAGVTQTPRYLIKTRGQQVTLSCSPISGHRSVSWYQQTPGQGLQFLFEYFSETQRNKGNFPGRFSGRQFSNSRSEMNVSTLELGDSALYLCAGSFLAGVDTQYFGPGTRLTVL.

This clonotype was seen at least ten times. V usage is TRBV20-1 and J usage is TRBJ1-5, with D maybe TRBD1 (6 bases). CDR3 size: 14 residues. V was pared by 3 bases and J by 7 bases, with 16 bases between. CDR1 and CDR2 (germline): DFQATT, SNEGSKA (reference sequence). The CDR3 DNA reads TGCAGTGCTAGCCCCCGGGCAGGGGTCCAGCCCCAGCATTTT. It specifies CSASPRAGVQPQHF.

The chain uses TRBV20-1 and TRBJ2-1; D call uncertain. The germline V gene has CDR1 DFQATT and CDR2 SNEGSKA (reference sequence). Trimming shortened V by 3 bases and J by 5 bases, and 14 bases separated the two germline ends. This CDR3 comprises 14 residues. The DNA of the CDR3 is TGCAGTGCTAGGGCTCCCTTTCTGAACAATGAGCAGTTCTTC. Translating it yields CSARAPFLNNEQFF.

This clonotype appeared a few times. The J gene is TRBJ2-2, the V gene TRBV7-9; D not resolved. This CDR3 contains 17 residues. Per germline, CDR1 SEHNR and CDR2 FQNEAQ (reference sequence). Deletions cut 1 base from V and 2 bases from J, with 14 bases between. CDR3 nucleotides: TGTGCCAGCAGCTTAGGTCTCCTCCTGGCTAACACCGGGGAGCTGTTTTTT. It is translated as CASSLGLLLANTGELFF.

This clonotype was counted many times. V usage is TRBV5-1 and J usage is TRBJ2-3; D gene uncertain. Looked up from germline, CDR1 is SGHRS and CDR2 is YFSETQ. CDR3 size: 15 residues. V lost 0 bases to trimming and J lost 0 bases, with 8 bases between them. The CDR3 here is CASSLVASSTDTQYF. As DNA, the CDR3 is TGCGCCAGCAGCTTGGTGGCGAGTAGCACAGATACGCAGTATTTT.

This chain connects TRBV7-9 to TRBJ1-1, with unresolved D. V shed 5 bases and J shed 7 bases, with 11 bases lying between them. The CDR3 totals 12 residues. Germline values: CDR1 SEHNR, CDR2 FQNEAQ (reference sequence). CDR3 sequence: CASSTGGFEAFF. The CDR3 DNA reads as TGTGCCAGCAGCACTGGCGGTTTTGAAGCTTTCTTT. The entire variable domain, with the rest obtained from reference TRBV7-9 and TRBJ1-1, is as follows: DTGVSQNPRHKITKRGQNVTFRCDPISEHNRLYWYRQTLGQGPEFLTYFQNEAQLEKSRLLSDRFSAERPKGSFSTLEIQRTEQGDSAMYLCASSTGGFEAFFGQGTRLTVV.

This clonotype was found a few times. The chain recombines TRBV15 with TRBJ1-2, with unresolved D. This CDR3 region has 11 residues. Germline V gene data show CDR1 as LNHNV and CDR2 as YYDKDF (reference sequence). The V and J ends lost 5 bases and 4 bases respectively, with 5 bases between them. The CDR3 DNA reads TGTGCCACCAGCCCAGGCTATGGCTACACCTTC. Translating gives CATSPGYGYTF.

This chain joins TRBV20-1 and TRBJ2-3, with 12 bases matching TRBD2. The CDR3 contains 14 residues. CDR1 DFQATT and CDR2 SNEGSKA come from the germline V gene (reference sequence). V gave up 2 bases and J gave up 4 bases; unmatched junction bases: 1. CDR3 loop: CSARLAGGADTQYF. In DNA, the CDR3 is TGCAGTGCTAGACTAGCGGGAGGGGCAGATACGCAGTATTTT.

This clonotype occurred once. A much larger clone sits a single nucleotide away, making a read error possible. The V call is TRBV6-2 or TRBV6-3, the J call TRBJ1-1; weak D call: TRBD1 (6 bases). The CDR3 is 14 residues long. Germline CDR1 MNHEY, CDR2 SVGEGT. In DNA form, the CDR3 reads TGTGCCGGCAGTCTCACAGGGTTGAACACTGAAGCTTTCTTT. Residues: CAGSLTGLNTEAFF.

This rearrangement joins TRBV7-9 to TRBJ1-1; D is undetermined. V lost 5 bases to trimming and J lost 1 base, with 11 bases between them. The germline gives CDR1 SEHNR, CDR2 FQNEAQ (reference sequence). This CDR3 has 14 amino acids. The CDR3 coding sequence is TGTGCCAGCAGCCCACTTGACGGGAACACTGAAGCTTTCTTT. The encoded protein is CASSPLDGNTEAFF.

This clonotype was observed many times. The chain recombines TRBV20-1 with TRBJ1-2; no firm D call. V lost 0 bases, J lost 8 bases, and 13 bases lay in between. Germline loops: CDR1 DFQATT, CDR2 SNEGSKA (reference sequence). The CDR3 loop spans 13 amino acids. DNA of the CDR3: TGCAGTGCTAGAGATAATTACTGGGCCGGCTACACCTTC. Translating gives CSARDNYWAGYTF.

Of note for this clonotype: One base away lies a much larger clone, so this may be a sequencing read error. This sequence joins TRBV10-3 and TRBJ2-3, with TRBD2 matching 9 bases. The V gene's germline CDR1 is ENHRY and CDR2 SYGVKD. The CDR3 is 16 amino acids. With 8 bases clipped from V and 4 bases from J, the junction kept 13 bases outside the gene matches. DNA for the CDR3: TGTGCCATCGGCCAGGGGAGGCGGGGGGGGCCAGATACGCAGTATTTT. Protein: CAIGQGRRGGPDTQYF.

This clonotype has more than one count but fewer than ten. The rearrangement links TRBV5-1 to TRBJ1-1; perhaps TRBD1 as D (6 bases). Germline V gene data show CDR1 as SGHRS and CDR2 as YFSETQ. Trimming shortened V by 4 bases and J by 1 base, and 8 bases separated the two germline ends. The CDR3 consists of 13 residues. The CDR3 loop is CASSQGQNTEAFF. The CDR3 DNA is TGCGCCAGCAGCCAGGGACAGAACACTGAAGCTTTCTTT. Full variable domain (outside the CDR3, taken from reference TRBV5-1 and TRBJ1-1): KAGVTQTPRYLIKTRGQQVTLSCSPISGHRSVSWYQQTPGQGLQFLFEYFSETQRNKGNFPGRFSGRQFSNSRSEMNVSTLELGDSALYLCASSQGQNTEAFFGQGTRLTVV.

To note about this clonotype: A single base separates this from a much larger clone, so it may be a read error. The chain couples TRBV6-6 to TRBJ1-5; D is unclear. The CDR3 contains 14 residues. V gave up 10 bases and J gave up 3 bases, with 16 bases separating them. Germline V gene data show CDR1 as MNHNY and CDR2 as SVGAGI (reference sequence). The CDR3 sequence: CATLPSYNNQPQHF. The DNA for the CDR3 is TGTGCCACTCTCCCCTCTTATAACAATCAGCCCCAGCATTTT.